This TCR beta chain was identified in a study of human T cells and chemical hapten exposure. Stated time point: patch test 2, 6 weeks after DPC sensitization. Stated treatment: therapeutic diphenylcyclopropenone sensitization with weekly scalp DPC. TCRdb fed the RACE reads into MiXCR, producing one record per CDR3 protein. The data contain 350,000 to 400,000 distinct CDR3 sequences, more than 5% of them singletons. In its sample, this clonotype was seen a few times. CDR3 length: 14 residues. Germline loops: CDR1 MNHEY, CDR2 SVGAGI. Trimming removed 0 bases from V and 4 bases from J, with 9 bases in between.

The receptor comes from a young woman with alopecia areata. Some clones in this sample may be carry-over from other donors' samples. This chain connects TRBV6-5 to TRBJ1-1, with D perhaps TRBD1 (5 bases). The sample here was whole blood, taken in connection with sensitization to the hapten diphenylcyclopropenone (DPC). The CDR3: CASSYSQGATEAFF. The CDR3, as DNA: TGTGCCAGCAGTTACTCCCAGGGTGCCACTGAAGCTTTCTTT.